The TCR delta chain under discussion was sequenced for a study of Vδ1+ human thymocytes (dated by TCRdb to about 2018). For the study in its entirety: As a data resource, the study described the mRNA-level TRG and TRD CDR3 repertoires of highly purified Vdelta1+ thymocytes obtained from young children. Earlier work had validated the multiplex-based CDR3 amplicon strategy against 5'RACE-based methods for generating CDR3 amplicons.

Thymic samples were depleted of alphabeta T cells, then CD3+ TCRVdelta1+ TCRVdelta2- thymocytes were FACS-sorted. Sorted Vdelta1+ thymocyte purity ranged from about 96% to 99.6%. Thymic specimens came from 8 or 9 paediatric patients undergoing corrective cardiac surgery, aged from about 5 days to 17 months. Thymic tissue was dispersed and mononuclear cells isolated on a Histopaque-1077 density gradient. For staining, the antibodies used were anti-TCRVdelta1 clone TS8.2, anti-TCRVdelta2 clone B6, anti-CD3 clone HIT3a and anti-TCRalphabeta clone IP26. Broad study findings and their caveats: In contrast to oligoclonal peripheral blood repertoires, thymic TRG and TRD repertoires appeared to be highly polyclonal with Gaussian CDR3 length distributions. Although sort purity was high, roughly 20% of thymic TRD sequences were Vdelta2 (with a few Vdelta3), in contrast to the peripheral blood Vdelta1+ controls. Donors did not cluster by age or sex, so the analyses were not stratified by age or sex. Many TRG clonotypes were shared between donors (up to roughly 6.9x10^3), whereas TRD repertoires were essentially private (max about 120 shared). The authors advised highly purified populations and single-cell validation, since unexpected Vdelta2 sequences could cause misinterpretation of bulk repertoire data.

A few counts support this clone. It lacks a known antigen. No base quality information exists; no much larger clone differs at one position. RNA extraction was carried out with the RNeasy mini kit, and reverse transcription was then done using Superscript III. To generate the CDR3 amplicons, a multiplex PCR was run using pooled V-gene forward primers together with a constant-region reverse primer that carried Illumina adaptor overhangs. After gel purification, the amplicons were indexed with Nextera index primers during eight to nine additional PCR cycles and then purified using AMPure XP beads. Sequencing of the libraries was done on an Illumina MiSeq using paired-end 250 bp reads, dual indexing and a roughly 20% PhiX spike-in. Per the original workflow: Read quality was checked with FastQC, and TRG read pairs were merged using ea-utils fastq-join. Sequences were annotated with IMGT/HighV-QUEST, keeping only productive sequences with unambiguous V-gene assignment; clonotypes were defined by identical CDR3 sequence. For downstream analysis, the tools were VDJtools 1.1.1, tcR 2.2.3, Treemap and vegan Shannon diversity in R 3.4.4. After TCRdb called clones again from the public reads with CATT, rows with identical DNA were merged. TCRdb, not the authors, supplied the V and J calls. This sample is represented by 50,000 to 75,000 delta-chain clones; about 15% of them were singletons. The top ten hold approximately 0.4% of the sample.

From cysteine to phenylalanine, the CDR3 is 18 amino acids long. The only DNA kept is the CDR3, 54 bases in frame from the first base. CDR1 and CDR2, looked up from the germline V gene, are TSWWSYY and QGS. The V and J ends are trimmed by 0 bases and 2 bases, leaving 19 bases between them. Sequencing was performed on Vdelta1+ gamma-delta thymocytes from the thymus. This specimen's cell subset or site label, interpreted: FACS-sorted CD3+ TCRalphabeta- TCRVdelta1+ TCRVdelta2- thymocytes. The sequence derives from a girl less than two years old who had congenital heart surgery. The V and J genes are TRDV1 and TRDJ1; too little of a D gene remains to name it. The CDR3 reads as follows: CALGELEGLLPPTDKLIF. The DNA sequence is given as TGTGCTCTTGGGGAACTCGAGGGGTTACTACCTCCAACCGATAAACTCATCTTT.